One and the same sample provided the 8 T cell receptor beta chains below, sequenced in a study of CD8 T cells in ankylosing spondylitis. TCRdb re-called the 5' RACE reads with MiXCR, one entry per CDR3 protein. The data show 200,000 to 250,000 distinct CDR3 sequences, roughly a tenth seen once. What was sequenced was blood, either unsorted or a sorted T cell fraction (not recorded which). These receptors were obtained from a male donor with ankylosing spondylitis or in good health (not recorded which).

The table lists this clonotype with many counts. V is TRBV12-3 or TRBV12-4 and J is TRBJ1-1, with 7 nucleotides matching TRBD1. The CDR3 runs 15 residues. V dropped 8 bases and J dropped 5; count of bases not matched to a gene: 14. CDR3: CASLLGGAGGTEAFF. The CDR3 coding sequence is TGTGCCAGCCTTTTAGGGGGCGCCGGGGGAACTGAAGCTTTCTTT.

This clonotype has at least ten counts. The chain joins TRBV29-1 to TRBJ2-1; D is possibly TRBD2 (7 bases). This CDR3 spans 12 amino acids. V gave up 3 bases and J gave up 9 bases, with 12 bases separating them. The germline V gene has CDR1 SQVTM and CDR2 ANQGSEA. The CDR3 nucleotides are TGCAGCGTTGACAGGGGAGGGGGTGAGCAGTTCTTC. Its protein is CSVDRGGGEQFF.

This clonotype turned up a few times. The chain links TRBV7-2 to TRBJ2-3; 9 nucleotides agree with TRBD2. This CDR3 contains 16 residues. The V and J ends lost 3 bases and 6 bases, in that order; junction bases with no gene match: 10. Germline V gene data show CDR1 as SGHTA and CDR2 as FQGNSA. The CDR3 reads CASSFRLAASRDTQYF. In DNA form, the CDR3 reads TGTGCCAGCAGCTTCCGACTAGCGGCTTCCAGGGATACGCAGTATTTT.

There are many counts of this clonotype. This rearrangement joins TRBV12-3 or TRBV12-4 to TRBJ2-7; 10 nucleotides agree with TRBD2. CDR3 length: 15 residues. V was clipped by 5 bases and J by 4 bases; unmatched bases: 8. CDR3 bases: TGTGCCAGCAGTCCTGGGTCTAGCGGGAGTTACGAGCAGTACTTC. Residues: CASSPGSSGSYEQYF.

This clonotype was counted many times. The chain employs TRBV27 and TRBJ2-1, with D unresolved. CDR1 MNHEY and CDR2 SMNVEV come from the germline V gene (reference sequence). V was trimmed by 4 bases and J by 14 bases, leaving 15 bases between them. The CDR3 has 12 residues. The CDR3 reads CASSSRYQVEFF. DNA for the CDR3: TGTGCCAGCAGTTCTCGCTATCAAGTGGAGTTCTTC.

This clonotype was seen at least ten times. V gene TRBV5-1 combines with J gene TRBJ2-7; D is unresolved. Per germline, CDR1 SGHRS and CDR2 YFSETQ. The CDR3 runs to 14 residues. The V and J ends lost 3 bases and 2 bases respectively, with 12 bases between them. The CDR3 is CASSYTNAAYEQYF. Written as DNA, the CDR3 is TGCGCCAGCAGCTATACCAACGCGGCCTACGAGCAGTACTTC.

This clonotype came up a few times. V usage is TRBV3-1 and J usage is TRBJ2-3; D remains ambiguous. CDR3 size: 16 residues. Looked up from germline, CDR1 is LGHDT and CDR2 is YNNKEL (reference sequence). V was clipped by 1 base and J by 0 bases, with 11 bases between them. The CDR3 DNA is TGTGCCAGCAGCCAAGTTCGGCTTCCTAGCACAGATACGCAGTATTTT. Protein: CASSQVRLPSTDTQYF.

This clonotype was seen repeatedly, ten times or more. The rearrangement links TRBV5-6 to TRBJ2-3; TRBD1 aligns across 9 bases. The germline CDR1 and CDR2 sequences are SGHDT and YYEEEE. CDR3 length equals 16 residues. V lost 4 bases and J lost 0; bases outside the gene matches: 6. The CDR3 spells CASSGQGTGSTDTQYF. CDR3 coding DNA: TGTGCCAGCAGCGGACAGGGGACAGGAAGCACAGATACGCAGTATTTT.